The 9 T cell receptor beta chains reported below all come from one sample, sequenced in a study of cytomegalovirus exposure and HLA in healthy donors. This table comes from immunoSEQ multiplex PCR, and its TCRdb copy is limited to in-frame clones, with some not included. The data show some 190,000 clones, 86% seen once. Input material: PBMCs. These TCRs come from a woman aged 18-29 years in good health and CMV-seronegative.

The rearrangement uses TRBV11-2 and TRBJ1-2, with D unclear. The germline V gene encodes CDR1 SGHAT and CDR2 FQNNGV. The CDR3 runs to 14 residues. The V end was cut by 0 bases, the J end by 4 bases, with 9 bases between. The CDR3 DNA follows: TGTGCCAGCAGCTTAGAGCACAACCTCTATGGCTACACCTTC. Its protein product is CASSLEHNLYGYTF.

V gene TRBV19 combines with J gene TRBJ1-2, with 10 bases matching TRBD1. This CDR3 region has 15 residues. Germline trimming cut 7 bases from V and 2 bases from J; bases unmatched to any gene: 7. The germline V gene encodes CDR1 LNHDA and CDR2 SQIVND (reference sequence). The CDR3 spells CASIPGQGPNYGYTF. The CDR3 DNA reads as TGTGCCAGTATCCCGGGACAGGGGCCAAACTATGGCTACACCTTC.

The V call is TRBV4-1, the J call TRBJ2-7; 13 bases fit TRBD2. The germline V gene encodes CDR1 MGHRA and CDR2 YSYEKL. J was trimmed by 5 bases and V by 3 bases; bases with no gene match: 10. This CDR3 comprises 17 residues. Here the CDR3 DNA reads TGCGCCAGCAGCCAGCCTCTGGGGACTAGCGGGACAAACGAGCAGTACTTC. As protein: CASSQPLGTSGTNEQYF.

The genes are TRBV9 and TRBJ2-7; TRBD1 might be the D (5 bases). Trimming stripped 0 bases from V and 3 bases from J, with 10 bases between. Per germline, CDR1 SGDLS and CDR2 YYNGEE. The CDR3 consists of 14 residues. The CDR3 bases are TGTGCCAGCAGCGTAGAGGCAGGGAACTACGAGCAGTACTTC. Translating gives CASSVEAGNYEQYF.

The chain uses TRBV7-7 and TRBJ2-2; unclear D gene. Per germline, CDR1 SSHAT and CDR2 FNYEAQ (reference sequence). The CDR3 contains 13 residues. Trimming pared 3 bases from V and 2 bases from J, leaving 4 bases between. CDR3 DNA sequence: TGTGCCAGCAGCTTCCTTAACACCGGGGAGCTGTTTTTT. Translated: CASSFLNTGELFF.

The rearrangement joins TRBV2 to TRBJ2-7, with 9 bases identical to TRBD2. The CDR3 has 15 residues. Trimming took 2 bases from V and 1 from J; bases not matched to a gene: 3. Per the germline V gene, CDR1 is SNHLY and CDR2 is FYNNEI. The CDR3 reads CASSELAGFSYEQYF. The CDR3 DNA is TGTGCCAGCAGTGAACTAGCGGGATTTTCCTACGAGCAGTACTTC.

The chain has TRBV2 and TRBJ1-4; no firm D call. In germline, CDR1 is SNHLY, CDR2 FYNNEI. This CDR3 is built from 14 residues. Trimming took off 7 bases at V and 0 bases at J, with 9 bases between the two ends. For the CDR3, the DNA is TGTGCCAGCACGATCGGGGCAACTAATGAAAAACTGTTTTTT. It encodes CASTIGATNEKLFF.

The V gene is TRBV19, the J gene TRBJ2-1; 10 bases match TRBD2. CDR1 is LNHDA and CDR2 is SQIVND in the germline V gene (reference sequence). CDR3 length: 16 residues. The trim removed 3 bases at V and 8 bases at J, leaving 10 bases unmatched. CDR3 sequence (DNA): TGTGCCAGTAGTATCGGAGGGAGCGGGAGGGTACATGAGCAGTTCTTC. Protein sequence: CASSIGGSGRVHEQFF.

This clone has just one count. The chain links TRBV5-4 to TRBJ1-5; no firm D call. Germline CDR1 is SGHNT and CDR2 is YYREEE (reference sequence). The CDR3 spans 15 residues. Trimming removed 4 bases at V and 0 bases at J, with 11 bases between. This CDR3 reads CASSPDPGSNQPQHF. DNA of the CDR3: TGTGCCAGCAGCCCGGATCCGGGTAGCAATCAGCCCCAGCATTTT.